This entry concerns a single T cell receptor beta chain. Its antigen is not known. Treatment meaning: oral pan-JAK inhibitor, 5-10 mg twice daily. PBMCs yielded sorted CD4+ and CD8+ T cells. The V end lost 3 bases, the J end lost 5 bases, and 7 bases lay between the germline ends. CDR1 is LNHDA, CDR2 SQIVND, per germline (reference sequence). The CDR3 has 13 amino acids. This entry comes from a study of CD8+ T cells in alopecia areata. Study-wide background: Twice daily, treated patients received 5 to 10 mg of oral tofacitinib.

Broader study findings: It was observed that many expanded lesional clones persisted in scalp and blood during tofacitinib.

TCR sequencing used cDNA made by reverse transcription of extracted RNA. Clones were read by immunoSEQ multiplex PCR, and TCRdb kept only the in-frame ones, dropping some. The table has 150,000 to 200,000 clones, 45% to 65% seen once. Sequences were derived from CD4+ T cells sorted from blood, sampled at week 4, from a patient treated with tofacitinib. This receptor was obtained from a human donor with alopecia areata. J is TRBJ2-2 and V is TRBV19, with no clear D. The CDR3 DNA follows: TGTGCCAGTAGTATTAGTGTTACCGGGGAGCTGTTTTTT. Translation: CASSISVTGELFF.